A selection of T cell receptor beta chains follows, all from one sample in a study of graft-versus-host responses after intestinal transplantation. Data came from immunoSEQ multiplex PCR; TCRdb stores just in-frame clones and leaves some out. The sample includes tens of thousands of clones, around 91% of them seen just once. The material was PBMCs, obtained approximately 120 days after intestinal transplantation. The receptor source for this set is a human patient who received an intestinal transplant, so some T cells may come from the graft donor. Both conserved end residues are part of each CDR3. Fields, in order: CDR3 protein, CDR3 DNA, V gene, D gene, clone size, J gene. The D gene is left open where the match is weak. Not every row has a clone size; where given, it reads once, few, many or a size class.

CDR3 protein: CASTLSLAGGTGELFF; CDR3 DNA: TGTGCCAGCACCCTGAGTCTAGCGGGGGGAACCGGGGAGCTGTTTTTT; V gene: TRBV7-9; D gene: TRBD2; clone size: NA; J gene: TRBJ2-2
CDR3 protein: CASRFPGPPRDDTGELFF; CDR3 DNA: TGTGCAAGTCGCTTCCCCGGGCCCCCCCGGGATGACACCGGGGAGCTGTTTTTT; V gene: TRBV12-2; D gene: NA; clone size: once; J gene: TRBJ2-2
CDR3 protein: CASTHGGSTDTQYF; CDR3 DNA: TGTGCCAGCACCCACGGGGGGTCCACAGATACGCAGTATTTT; V gene: TRBV28; D gene: TRBD2; clone size: NA; J gene: TRBJ2-3
CDR3 protein: CASSLDGDGLNTEAFF; CDR3 DNA: TGTGCCAGCAGCTTGGACGGGGACGGCCTGAACACTGAAGCTTTCTTT; V gene: TRBV5-4; D gene: NA; clone size: NA; J gene: TRBJ1-1
CDR3 protein: CASSVVGIARNNEQFF; CDR3 DNA: TGTGCCAGCAGCGTAGTTGGAATAGCGCGAAACAATGAGCAGTTCTTC; V gene: TRBV9; D gene: NA; clone size: NA; J gene: TRBJ2-1
CDR3 protein: CASRGGQGSGNEKLFF; CDR3 DNA: TGTGCCAGCAGGGGGGGACAGGGGAGCGGTAATGAAAAACTGTTTTTT; V gene: TRBV28; D gene: TRBD1; clone size: NA; J gene: TRBJ1-4
CDR3 protein: CASSLDTSYEQHF; CDR3 DNA: TGTGCCAGCAGCTTAGACACCTCCTACGAGCAGCACTTC; V gene: TRBV11-2; D gene: NA; clone size: NA; J gene: TRBJ2-7
CDR3 protein: CASLAGTGEYEQYF; CDR3 DNA: TGTGCCAGTTTAGCCGGGACAGGGGAGTACGAGCAGTACTTC; V gene: TRBV7-8; D gene: TRBD1; clone size: NA; J gene: TRBJ2-7
CDR3 protein: CASESQGIGDTGELFF; CDR3 DNA: TGTGCCAGCGAAAGCCAGGGGATTGGGGACACCGGGGAGCTGTTTTTT; V gene: TRBV28; D gene: NA; clone size: NA; J gene: TRBJ2-2
CDR3 protein: CASSFGGNQPQHF; CDR3 DNA: TGTGCCAGCAGCTTTGGGGGCAATCAGCCCCAGCATTTT; V gene: TRBV7-9; D gene: NA; clone size: NA; J gene: TRBJ1-5
CDR3 protein: CASSLSISGASYNEQFF; CDR3 DNA: TGTGCCAGCAGCTTGTCTATTTCTGGGGCCTCCTACAATGAGCAGTTCTTC; V gene: TRBV5-4; D gene: NA; clone size: NA; J gene: TRBJ2-1
CDR3 protein: CASSFQASARDEQFF; CDR3 DNA: TGTGCCAGCAGTTTCCAGGCTAGCGCGAGGGATGAGCAGTTCTTC; V gene: TRBV28; D gene: NA; clone size: NA; J gene: TRBJ2-1
CDR3 protein: CASSGGSYYNEQFF; CDR3 DNA: TGTGCCAGCAGTGGGGGGAGCTACTACAATGAGCAGTTCTTC; V gene: TRBV6-1; D gene: NA; clone size: NA; J gene: TRBJ2-1
CDR3 protein: CASSRQGSDTGAFF; CDR3 DNA: TGTGCCAGCAGTAGACAGGGGTCGGACACTGGAGCTTTCTTT; V gene: TRBV6-6; D gene: TRBD1; clone size: once; J gene: TRBJ1-1
CDR3 protein: CASSGDIYGELFF; CDR3 DNA: TGTGCCAGCAGCGGTGATATCTACGGGGAGCTGTTTTTT; V gene: TRBV7-9; D gene: NA; clone size: NA; J gene: TRBJ2-2
CDR3 protein: CASSPWTSGINTGELFF; CDR3 DNA: TGTGCCAGCAGTCCCTGGACTAGCGGGATTAACACCGGGGAGCTGTTTTTT; V gene: TRBV28; D gene: TRBD2; clone size: NA; J gene: TRBJ2-2
CDR3 protein: CASSLGPGRVDNEKLFF; CDR3 DNA: TGTGCCAGCAGCTTAGGCCCGGGACGGGTTGATAATGAAAAACTGTTTTTT; V gene: TRBV7-9; D gene: NA; clone size: NA; J gene: TRBJ1-4
CDR3 protein: CAWSVLRGPGGYTF; CDR3 DNA: TGTGCCTGGAGTGTATTGAGGGGGCCGGGGGGCTACACCTTC; V gene: TRBV30; D gene: TRBD1; clone size: few; J gene: TRBJ1-2
CDR3 protein: CASSIKYNEQFF; CDR3 DNA: TGTGCCAGCAGCATTAAATACAATGAGCAGTTCTTC; V gene: TRBV5-4; D gene: NA; clone size: NA; J gene: TRBJ2-1
CDR3 protein: CASSLEAGSEAFF; CDR3 DNA: TGTGCCAGCAGCTTAGAGGCAGGGTCTGAAGCTTTCTTT; V gene: TRBV7-7; D gene: NA; clone size: NA; J gene: TRBJ1-1
CDR3 protein: CASSRTLASGNEQFF; CDR3 DNA: TGTGCCAGTAGTAGGACCCTAGCTTCTGGCAATGAGCAGTTCTTC; V gene: TRBV19; D gene: NA; clone size: NA; J gene: TRBJ2-1
CDR3 protein: CASSLVGTDGEETQYF; CDR3 DNA: TGCGCCAGCAGCTTGGTCGGGACGGATGGAGAAGAGACCCAGTACTTC; V gene: TRBV5-1; D gene: NA; clone size: NA; J gene: TRBJ2-5